This T cell receptor (beta chain) comes out of a study of blood T cell repertoires in COVID-19. The wider study: T cells, B-cell-depleted T cells, or PBMCs provided the cDNA or gDNA that served as material.

V lost 7 bases and J 2 bases, leaving 13 bases between the germline ends. In germline, CDR1 is MRHNA, CDR2 SNTAGT. This CDR3 has 14 amino acids. Only in-frame clones appear in the TCRdb table, and some are missing; sequencing was by immunoSEQ multiplex PCR. This sample has fewer than 130,000 clones, with more than 75% found just once. This chain uses TRBV6-4 with TRBJ2-3; possibly TRBD2 for D (6 bases). The sequencing sample was made of peripheral blood. The sequence derives from a human donor in a cohort sampled during active COVID-19. CDR3 protein: CASNRRGVTDTQYF. In nucleotides, the CDR3 is TGTGCCAGCAACAGGCGGGGCGTCACAGATACGCAGTATTTT.